This TCR beta chain is from a study of neurological immune-mediated disorders. The sample holds many counts of this clonotype. The CDR3 loop spans 14 amino acids. Trimming shortened V by 0 bases and J by 5 bases, and 10 bases separated the two germline ends. CDR1 SGHRS and CDR2 YFSETQ come from the germline V gene. TCRdb called the 5' RACE reads again in MiXCR, with one record for every CDR3 protein. The sample lists 50,000 to 60,000 distinct CDR3 sequences; about 4.2% were seen once. The receptor's source is a woman between 40 and 50 years old with multiple sclerosis. Sequenced material: CD4+ T cells from blood. This chain uses TRBV5-1 with TRBJ2-3, with D maybe TRBD1 (6 bases). CDR3 sequence reads: CASSLGGLKDTQYF. The CDR3 DNA reads TGCGCCAGCAGCTTGGGGGGGCTAAAAGATACGCAGTATTTT.